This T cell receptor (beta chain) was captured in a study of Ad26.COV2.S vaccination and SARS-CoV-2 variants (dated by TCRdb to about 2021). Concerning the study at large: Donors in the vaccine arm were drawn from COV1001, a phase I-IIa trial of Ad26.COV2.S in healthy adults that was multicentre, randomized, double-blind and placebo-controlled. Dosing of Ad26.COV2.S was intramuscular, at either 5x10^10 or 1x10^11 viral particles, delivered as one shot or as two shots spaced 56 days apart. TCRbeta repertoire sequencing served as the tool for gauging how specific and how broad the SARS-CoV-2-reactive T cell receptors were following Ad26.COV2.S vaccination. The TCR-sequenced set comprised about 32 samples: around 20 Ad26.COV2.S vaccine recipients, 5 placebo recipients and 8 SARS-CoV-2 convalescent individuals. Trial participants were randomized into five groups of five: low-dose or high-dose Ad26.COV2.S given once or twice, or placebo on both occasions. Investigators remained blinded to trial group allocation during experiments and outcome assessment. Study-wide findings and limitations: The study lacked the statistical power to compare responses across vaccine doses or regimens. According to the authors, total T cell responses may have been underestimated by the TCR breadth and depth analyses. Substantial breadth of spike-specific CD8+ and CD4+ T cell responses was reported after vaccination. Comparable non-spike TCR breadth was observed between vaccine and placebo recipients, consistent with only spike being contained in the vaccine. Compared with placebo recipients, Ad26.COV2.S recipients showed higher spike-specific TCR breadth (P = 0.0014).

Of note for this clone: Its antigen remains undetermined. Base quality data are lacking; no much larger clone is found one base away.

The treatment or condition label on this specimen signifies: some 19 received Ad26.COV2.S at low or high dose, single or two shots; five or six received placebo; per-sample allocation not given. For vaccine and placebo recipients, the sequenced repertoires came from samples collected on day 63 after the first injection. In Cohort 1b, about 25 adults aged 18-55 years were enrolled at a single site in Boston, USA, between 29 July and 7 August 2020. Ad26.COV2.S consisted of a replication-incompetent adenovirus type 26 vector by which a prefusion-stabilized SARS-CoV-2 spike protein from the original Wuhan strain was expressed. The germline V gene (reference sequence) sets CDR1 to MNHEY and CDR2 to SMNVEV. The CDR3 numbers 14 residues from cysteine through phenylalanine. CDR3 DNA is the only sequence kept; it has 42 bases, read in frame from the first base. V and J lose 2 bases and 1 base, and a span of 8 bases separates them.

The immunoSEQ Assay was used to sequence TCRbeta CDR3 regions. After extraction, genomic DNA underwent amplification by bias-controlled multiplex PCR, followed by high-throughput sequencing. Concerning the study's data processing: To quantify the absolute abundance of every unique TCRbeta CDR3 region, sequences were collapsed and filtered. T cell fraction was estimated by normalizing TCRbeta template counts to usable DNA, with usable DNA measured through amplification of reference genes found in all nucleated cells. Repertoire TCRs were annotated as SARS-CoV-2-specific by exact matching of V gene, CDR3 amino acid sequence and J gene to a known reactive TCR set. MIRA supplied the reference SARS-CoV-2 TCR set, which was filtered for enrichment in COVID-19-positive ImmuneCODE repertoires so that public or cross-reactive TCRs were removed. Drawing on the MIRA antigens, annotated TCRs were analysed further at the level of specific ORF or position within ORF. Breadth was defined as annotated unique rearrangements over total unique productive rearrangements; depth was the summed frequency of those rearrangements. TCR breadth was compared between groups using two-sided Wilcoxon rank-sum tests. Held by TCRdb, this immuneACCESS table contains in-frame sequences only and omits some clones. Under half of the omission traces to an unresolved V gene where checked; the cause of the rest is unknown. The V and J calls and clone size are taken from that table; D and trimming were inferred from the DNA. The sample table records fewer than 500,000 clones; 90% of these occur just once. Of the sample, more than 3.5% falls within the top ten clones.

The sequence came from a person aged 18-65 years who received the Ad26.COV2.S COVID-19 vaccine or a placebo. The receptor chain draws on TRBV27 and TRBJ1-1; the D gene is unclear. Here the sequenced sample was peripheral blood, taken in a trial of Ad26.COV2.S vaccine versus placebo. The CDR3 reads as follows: CASSLQHPNTEAFF. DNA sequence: TGTGCCAGCAGTTTACAGCACCCGAACACTGAAGCTTTCTTT.